The clone carrying this T cell receptor beta chain has at least ten counts. The source of the sample is a study of metastatic and nonmetastatic thyroid tumors. This CDR3 has 17 residues. The germline CDR1 and CDR2 sequences are MNHEY and SVGAGI. V lost 5 bases to trimming and J lost 4 bases, with 22 bases between them. TCRdb ran MiXCR on the PCR reads. The sample contains roughly 15,000 clones, approximately 27% of which appear only once. Patients had received no treatment of any kind before thyroid surgery. This TCR was recovered from a female donor with papillary thyroid cancer or a benign thyroid nodule (not recorded which). Some clones in this sample may be carry-over from other donors' samples. The sample was tumor tissue. The V gene is TRBV6-5, the J gene TRBJ2-3; D might be TRBD1 (6 bases). Here the CDR3 reads CASSRPSTGRGSDTQYF. The CDR3 DNA is TGTGCCAGCAGTCGACCCTCGACAGGCCGAGGGTCAGATACGCAGTATTTT.